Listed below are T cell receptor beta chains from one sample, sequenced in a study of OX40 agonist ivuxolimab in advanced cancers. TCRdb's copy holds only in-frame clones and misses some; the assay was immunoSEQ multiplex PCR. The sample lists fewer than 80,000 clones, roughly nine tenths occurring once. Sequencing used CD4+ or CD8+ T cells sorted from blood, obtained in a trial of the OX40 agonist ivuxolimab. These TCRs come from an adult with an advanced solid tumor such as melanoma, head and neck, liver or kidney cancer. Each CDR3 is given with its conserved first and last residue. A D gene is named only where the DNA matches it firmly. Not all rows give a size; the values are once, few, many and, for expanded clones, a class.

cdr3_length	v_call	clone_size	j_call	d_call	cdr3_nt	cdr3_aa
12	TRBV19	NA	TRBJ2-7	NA	TGTGCCAGTAGTAGGGGGAAATACGAGCAGTACTTC	CASSRGKYEQYF
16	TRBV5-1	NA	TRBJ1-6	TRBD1	TGCGCCAGCAGTTCCGACGGACAGGGGTTGAGGGCACCCCTCCACTTT	CASSSDGQGLRAPLHF
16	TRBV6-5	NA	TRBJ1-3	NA	TGTGCCAGCAGTTACGAGGGAGTGGGCTCTGGAAACACCATATATTTT	CASSYEGVGSGNTIYF
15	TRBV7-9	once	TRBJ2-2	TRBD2	TGTGCCAGCAGCACCTGGGACTATAACACCGGGGAGCTGTTTTTT	CASSTWDYNTGELFF
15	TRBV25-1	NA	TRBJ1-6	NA	TGTGCCAGCAGTGAATCCCGGGGCGCAAGGTCACCCCTCCACTTT	CASSESRGARSPLHF
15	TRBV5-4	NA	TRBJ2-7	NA	TGTGCCAGCAGCTTGGGCCTCGGGTTGTCCTACGAGCAGTACTTC	CASSLGLGLSYEQYF
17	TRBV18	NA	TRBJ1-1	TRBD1	TGTGCCAGCTCACCATTGGACAGGGGCGAAATCAACACTGAAGCTTTCTTT	CASSPLDRGEINTEAFF
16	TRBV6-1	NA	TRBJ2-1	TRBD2	TGTGCCAGCAGTGGATCTAGCGGGGGATCTTACAATGAGCAGTTCTTC	CASSGSSGGSYNEQFF
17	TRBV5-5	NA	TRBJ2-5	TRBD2	TGTGCCAGCAGCCTACGGACTAGCGGGGGGCCCCAAGAGACCCAGTACTTC	CASSLRTSGGPQETQYF
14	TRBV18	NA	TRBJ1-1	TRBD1	TGTGCCAGCTCATCGGGACAGGCGAACACTGAAGCTTTCTTT	CASSSGQANTEAFF
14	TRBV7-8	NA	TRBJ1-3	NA	TGTGCCAGCAGCAAGACAAGCTCTGGAAACACCATATATTTT	CASSKTSSGNTIYF
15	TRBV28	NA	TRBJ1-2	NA	TGTGCCAGCAGTTTTGAGGACAGAACGTACTATGGCTACACCTTC	CASSFEDRTYYGYTF
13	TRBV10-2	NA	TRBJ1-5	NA	TGCGCCAGCAGTTTTAGAGCTGGTCAGCCCCAGCATTTT	CASSFRAGQPQHF
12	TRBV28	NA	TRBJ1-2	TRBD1	TGTGCCACCCAGCCGGGACAGGGTCCTCGGGTCTTC	CATQPGQGPRVF
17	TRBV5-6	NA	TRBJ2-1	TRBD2	TGTGCCAGCAGCTTGGCCGGGGCGACTAGCGGGGGACGTGAGCAGTTCTTC	CASSLAGATSGGREQFF
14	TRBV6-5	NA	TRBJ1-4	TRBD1	TGTGCCAGCAGTTACTCTGGGGACAGGGGAAAACTGTTTTTT	CASSYSGDRGKLFF
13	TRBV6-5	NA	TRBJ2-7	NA	TGTGCCAGCAGTTTGGGACGGAACTACGAGCAGTACTTC	CASSLGRNYEQYF
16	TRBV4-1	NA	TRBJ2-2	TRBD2	TGCGCCAGCAGCCGGGACCGCGCTAGCGGGGAGGGGGAGCTGTTTTTT	CASSRDRASGEGELFF
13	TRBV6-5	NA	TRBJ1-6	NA	TGTGCCAGCAGTTATTCCCGAAATTCACCCCTCCACTTT	CASSYSRNSPLHF
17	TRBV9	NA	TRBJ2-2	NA	TGTGCCAGCAGCGTAGGTGGGGGGGGGCGAGGGACCGGGGAGCTGTTTTTT	CASSVGGGGRGTGELFF
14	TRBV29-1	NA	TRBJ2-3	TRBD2	TGCAGCGTTTGGCGGGGGGCGCTCACAGATACGCAGTATTTT	CSVWRGALTDTQYF
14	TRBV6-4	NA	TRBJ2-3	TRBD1	TGTGCCAGCAGAGTGACAGGGACCACAGATACGCAGTATTTT	CASRVTGTTDTQYF
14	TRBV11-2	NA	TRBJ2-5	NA	TGTGCCAGCAGCTTAGATTCGAGGGTGGAGACCCAGTACTTC	CASSLDSRVETQYF
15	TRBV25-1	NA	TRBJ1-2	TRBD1	TGTGCCAGCAGTAGCTATCAGACAGGGGGCGATGGCTACACCTTC	CASSSYQTGGDGYTF
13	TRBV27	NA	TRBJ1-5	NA	TGTGCCAGCAGTATAGGTCCTAATCAGCCCCAGCATTTT	CASSIGPNQPQHF
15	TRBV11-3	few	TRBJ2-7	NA	TGTGCCAGCAGCACGACAGGGAGGAACTGCTACGAGCAGTACTTC	CASSTTGRNCYEQYF
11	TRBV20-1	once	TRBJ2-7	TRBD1	TGCAGCGGACAGGGTAGAAACGAGCAGTACTTC	CSGQGRNEQYF
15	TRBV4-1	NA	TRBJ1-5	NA	TGCGCCAGCAGCCAAGATTTTAGGACGCGGCAGCCCCAGCATTTT	CASSQDFRTRQPQHF
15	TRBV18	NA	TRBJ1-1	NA	TGTGCCAGCTCACCGATCGAGGGAGGGTCCACTGAAGCTTTCTTT	CASSPIEGGSTEAFF
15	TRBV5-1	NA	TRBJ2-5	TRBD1	TGCGCCAGCAGCGACGGGACAGGGGGTTTGGAGACCCAGTACTTC	CASSDGTGGLETQYF
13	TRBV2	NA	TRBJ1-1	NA	TGTGCCAGCAGAGGAGACAGGCTCACTGAAGCTTTCTTT	CASRGDRLTEAFF
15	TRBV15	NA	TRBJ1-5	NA	TGTGCCACCGGGCGCTTCCCCTCAAGGAATCAGCCCCAGCATTTT	CATGRFPSRNQPQHF
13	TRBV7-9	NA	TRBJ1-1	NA	TGTGCCAGCAGCTTAGAACGGCACACTGAAGCTTTCTTT	CASSLERHTEAFF
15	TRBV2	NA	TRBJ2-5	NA	TGTGCCAGCAGTGAGCGGGCCACAACGGAAGAGACCCAGTACTTC	CASSERATTEETQYF
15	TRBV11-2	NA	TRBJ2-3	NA	TGTGCCAGCAGCTTACCCGGGCTGGATGTAGATACGCAGTATTTT	CASSLPGLDVDTQYF
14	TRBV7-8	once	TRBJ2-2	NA	TGTGCCAGCAGCCCCCGCGGGTATGCCGGGGAGCTGTTTTTT	CASSPRGYAGELFF
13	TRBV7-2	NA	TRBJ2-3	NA	TGTGCCAGCAACGACCGAGGGACAGATACGCAGTATTTT	CASNDRGTDTQYF
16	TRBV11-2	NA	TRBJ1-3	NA	TGTGCCAGCAGCCCGTCGATGGGGGTCGCTGGAAACACCATATATTTT	CASSPSMGVAGNTIYF
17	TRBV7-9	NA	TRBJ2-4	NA	TGTGCCAGCAGCTTAGTCCCCGGACAGCTAGCCAAAAACATTCAGTACTTC	CASSLVPGQLAKNIQYF
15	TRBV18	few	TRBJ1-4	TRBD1	TGTGCCAGCTCACCTTCCGGGACAGGGGTTGAAAAACTGTTTTTT	CASSPSGTGVEKLFF
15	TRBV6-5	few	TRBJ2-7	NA	TGTGCCAGCAGTTACTCGATAGGTATCTCCTACGAGCAGTACTTC	CASSYSIGISYEQYF